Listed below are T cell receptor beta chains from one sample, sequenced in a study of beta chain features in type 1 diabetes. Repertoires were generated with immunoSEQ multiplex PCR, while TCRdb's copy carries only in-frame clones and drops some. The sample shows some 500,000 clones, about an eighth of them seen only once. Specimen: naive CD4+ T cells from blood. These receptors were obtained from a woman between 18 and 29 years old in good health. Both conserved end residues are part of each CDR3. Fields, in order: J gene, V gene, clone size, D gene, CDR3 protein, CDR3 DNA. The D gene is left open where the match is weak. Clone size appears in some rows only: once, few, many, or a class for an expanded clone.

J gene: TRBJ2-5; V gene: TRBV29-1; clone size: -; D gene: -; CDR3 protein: CSATAPETQYF; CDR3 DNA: TGCAGCGCCACGGCCCCAGAGACCCAGTACTTC
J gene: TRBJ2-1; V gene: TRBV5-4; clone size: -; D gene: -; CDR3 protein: CASSRSSGSNEQFF; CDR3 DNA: TGTGCCAGCAGTCGCTCCTCAGGGTCCAATGAGCAGTTCTTC
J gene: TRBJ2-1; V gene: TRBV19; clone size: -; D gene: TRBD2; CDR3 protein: CASSLSGRAPEQFF; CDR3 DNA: TGTGCCAGTAGTCTCAGCGGGAGGGCCCCTGAGCAGTTCTTC
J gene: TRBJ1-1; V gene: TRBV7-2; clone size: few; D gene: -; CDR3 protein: CASSIGSGMGAFF; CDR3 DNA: TGTGCCAGCAGCATAGGCTCTGGCATGGGAGCTTTCTTT
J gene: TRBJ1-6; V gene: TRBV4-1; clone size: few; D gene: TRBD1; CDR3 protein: CASSQSNYRGNNSPLHF; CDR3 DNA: TGCGCCAGCAGCCAAAGTAACTACAGGGGAAATAATTCACCCCTCCACTTT
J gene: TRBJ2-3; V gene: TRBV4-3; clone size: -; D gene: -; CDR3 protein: CASSQDPHTDTQYF; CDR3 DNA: TGCGCCAGCAGCCAAGATCCTCACACAGATACGCAGTATTTT
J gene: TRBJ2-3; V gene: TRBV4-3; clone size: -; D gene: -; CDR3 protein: CASSHPPGGLRAGGTQYF; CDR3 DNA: TGCGCCAGCAGCCATCCCCCCGGGGGGCTCCGGGCGGGCGGTACGCAGTATTTT
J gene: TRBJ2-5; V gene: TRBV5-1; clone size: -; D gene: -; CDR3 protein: CASSLRGPKETQYF; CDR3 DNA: TGCGCCAGCAGCTTGCGGGGGCCAAAAGAGACCCAGTACTTC
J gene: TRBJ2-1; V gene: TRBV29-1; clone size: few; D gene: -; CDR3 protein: CSVVGRGDEQFF; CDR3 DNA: TGCAGCGTCGTCGGCCGGGGCGATGAGCAGTTCTTC
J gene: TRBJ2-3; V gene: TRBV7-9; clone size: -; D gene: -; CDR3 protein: CADGRQGSDTQYF; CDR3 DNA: TGTGCCGACGGGAGACAGGGTTCAGATACGCAGTATTTT
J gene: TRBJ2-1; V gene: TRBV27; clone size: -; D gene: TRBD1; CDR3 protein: CASSWGGTGLNEQFF; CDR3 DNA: TGTGCCAGCAGTTGGGGCGGGACAGGGTTGAATGAGCAGTTCTTC
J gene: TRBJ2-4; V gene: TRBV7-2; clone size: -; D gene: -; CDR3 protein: CASSLMGLAKNIQYF; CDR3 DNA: TGTGCCAGCAGCTTAATGGGGCTAGCCAAAAACATTCAGTACTTC
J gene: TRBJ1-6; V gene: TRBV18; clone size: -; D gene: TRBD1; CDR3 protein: CASSQRDSNNSPLHF; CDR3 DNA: TGTGCCAGCTCACAGAGGGACAGCAATAATTCACCCCTCCACTTT
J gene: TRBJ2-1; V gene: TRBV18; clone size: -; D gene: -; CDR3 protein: CASSSIARGATGNEQFF; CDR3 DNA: TGTGCCAGCTCTTCTATAGCCCGGGGGGCTACAGGCAATGAGCAGTTCTTC
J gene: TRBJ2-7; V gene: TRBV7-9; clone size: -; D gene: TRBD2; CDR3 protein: CASSGAGSSYEQYF; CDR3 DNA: TGTGCCAGCAGCGGAGCGGGGAGCTCCTACGAGCAGTACTTC
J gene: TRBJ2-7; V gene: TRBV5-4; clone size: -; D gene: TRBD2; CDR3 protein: CASGETSGSYEQYF; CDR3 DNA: TGTGCCAGCGGGGAGACTAGCGGATCCTACGAGCAGTACTTC